This record looks at one T cell receptor beta chain sequence and its context. As yet, its antigen is unknown. The data were taken from a study of T-cell memory formation after mild COVID-19. Study at large: Largely, TCR clusters stayed within a single donor.

The CDR3 length is 14 residues. Germline trimming cut 6 bases from V and 7 bases from J; bases unmatched to any gene: 3. Study conclusions and caveats: The CD4+ clones that contracted clustered mainly within CM and EM, and the CD8+ clones concentrated in EMRA. In pre-infection memory, a portion of responding clones appeared, which suggested that cross-reactive memory joined.

After 5'RACE with constant-segment primers, TCR alpha and TCR beta cDNA libraries carrying sample barcodes and UMIs were obtained. TCRdb passed the 5' RACE reads through MiXCR, listing each CDR3 protein once. The repertoire includes about 470,000 distinct CDR3 sequences, roughly 18% of them detected once, and roughly an eighth sits in the top ten. Material for sequencing was PBMCs or a T cell subset sorted from them (not recorded which). The chain carries TRBV12-3 or TRBV12-4 and TRBJ2-3, with 14 positions matching TRBD2. The sequence came from an adult woman who had mild COVID-19 (a few samples of this study predate the infection). Cell type and time point are not known. The CDR3 nucleotides read TGTGCCAGCAGCCGGACTAGCGGGGGGAATACGCAGTATTTT. As protein: CASSRTSGGNTQYF.